The clone carrying this TCR beta chain appeared many times. The antigen is undetermined. The data were taken from a study of neurological immune-mediated disorders. TCRdb independently ran MiXCR on the 5' RACE reads; one entry per CDR3 protein. Of 25,000 or so distinct CDR3 sequences listed, 13% are singletons. V was clipped by 5 bases and J by 0 bases; unmatched bases: 11. The CDR3 covers 19 residues. CDR1 is SGHDN and CDR2 is FVKESK in the germline V gene. Time point meaning: technical triplicate 1. Regarding the study as a whole: Healthy controls had more TCR clonal expansion than multiple sclerosis, which showed the least, whereas HTLV-1-associated myelopathy showed the most.

The sequenced sample was CD4+ T cells from blood. The chain is built from TRBV14 and TRBJ2-1; 12 bases map to TRBD2. The receptor's source is a female donor with HTLV-1-associated myelopathy (HAM/TSP). The CDR3 DNA is TGTGCCAGCAGCGCCCCGGGACTAGCGGGCGAAAGCTCCTACAATGAGCAGTTCTTC. This encodes CASSAPGLAGESSYNEQFF.